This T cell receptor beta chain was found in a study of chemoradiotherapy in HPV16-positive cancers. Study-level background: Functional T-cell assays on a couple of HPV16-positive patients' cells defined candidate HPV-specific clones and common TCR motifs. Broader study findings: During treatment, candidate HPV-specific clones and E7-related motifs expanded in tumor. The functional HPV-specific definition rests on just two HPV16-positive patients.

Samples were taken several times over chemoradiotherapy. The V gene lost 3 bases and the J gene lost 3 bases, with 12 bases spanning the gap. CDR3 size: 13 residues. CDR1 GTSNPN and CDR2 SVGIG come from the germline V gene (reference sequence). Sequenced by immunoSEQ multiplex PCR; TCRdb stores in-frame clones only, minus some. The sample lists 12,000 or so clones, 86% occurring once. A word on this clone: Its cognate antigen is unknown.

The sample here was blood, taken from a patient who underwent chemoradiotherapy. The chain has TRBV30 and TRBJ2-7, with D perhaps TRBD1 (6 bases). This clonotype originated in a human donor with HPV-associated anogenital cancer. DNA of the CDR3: TGTGCCTGGAGCAGACAGGCAGGCTACGAGCAGTACTTC. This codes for CAWSRQAGYEQYF.